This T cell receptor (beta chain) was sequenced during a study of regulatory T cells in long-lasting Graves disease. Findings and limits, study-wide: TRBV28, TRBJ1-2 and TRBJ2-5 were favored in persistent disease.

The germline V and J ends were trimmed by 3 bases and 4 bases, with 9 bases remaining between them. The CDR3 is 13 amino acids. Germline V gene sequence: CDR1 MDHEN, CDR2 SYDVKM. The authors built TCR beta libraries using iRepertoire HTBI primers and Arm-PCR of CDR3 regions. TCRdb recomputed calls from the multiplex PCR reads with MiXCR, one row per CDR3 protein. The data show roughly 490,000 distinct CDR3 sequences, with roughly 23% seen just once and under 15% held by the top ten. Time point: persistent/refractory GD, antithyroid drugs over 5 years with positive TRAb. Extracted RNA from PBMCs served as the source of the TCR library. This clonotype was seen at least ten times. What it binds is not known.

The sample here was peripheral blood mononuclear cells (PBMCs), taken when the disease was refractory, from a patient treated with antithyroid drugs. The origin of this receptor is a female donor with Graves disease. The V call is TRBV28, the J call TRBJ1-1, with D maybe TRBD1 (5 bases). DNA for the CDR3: TGTGCCAGCAGTTTTCAGGGTGGCACTGAAGCTTTCTTT. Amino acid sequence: CASSFQGGTEAFF. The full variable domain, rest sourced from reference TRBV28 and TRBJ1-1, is DVKVTQSSRYLVKRTGEKVFLECVQDMDHENMFWYRQDPGLGLRLIYFSYDVKMKEKGDIPEGYSVSREKKERFSLILESASTNQTSMYLCASSFQGGTEAFFGQGTRLTVV.